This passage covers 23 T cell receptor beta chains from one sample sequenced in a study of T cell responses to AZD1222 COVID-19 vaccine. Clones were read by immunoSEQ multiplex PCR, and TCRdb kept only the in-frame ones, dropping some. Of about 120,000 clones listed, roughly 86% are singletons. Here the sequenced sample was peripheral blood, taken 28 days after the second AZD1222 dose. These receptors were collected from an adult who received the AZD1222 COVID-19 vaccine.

This chain's CDR3 is CAISVGGANQPQHF. DNA of the CDR3: TGTGCCATCAGTGTCGGGGGGGCCAATCAGCCCCAGCATTTT. V gene TRBV10-3 combines with J gene TRBJ1-5; possible D gene TRBD1, 6 bases. The CDR3 runs 14 residues. Trimming left V 4 bases short and J 3 bases short, with 10 bases between. Germline V gene sequence: CDR1 ENHRY, CDR2 SYGVKD.

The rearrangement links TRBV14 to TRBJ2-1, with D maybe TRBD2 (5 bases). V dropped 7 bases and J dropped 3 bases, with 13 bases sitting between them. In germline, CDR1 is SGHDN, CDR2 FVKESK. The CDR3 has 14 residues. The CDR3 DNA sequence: TGTGCCAGCACCCTTAGTGGAGGCTACAATGAGCAGTTCTTC. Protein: CASTLSGGYNEQFF.

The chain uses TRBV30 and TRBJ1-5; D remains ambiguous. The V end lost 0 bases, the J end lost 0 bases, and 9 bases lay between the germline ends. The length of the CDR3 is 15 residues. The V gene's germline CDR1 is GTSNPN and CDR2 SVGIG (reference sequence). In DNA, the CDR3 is TGTGCCTGGAGTGTACCGGACCTTAGCAATCAGCCCCAGCATTTT. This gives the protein CAWSVPDLSNQPQHF.

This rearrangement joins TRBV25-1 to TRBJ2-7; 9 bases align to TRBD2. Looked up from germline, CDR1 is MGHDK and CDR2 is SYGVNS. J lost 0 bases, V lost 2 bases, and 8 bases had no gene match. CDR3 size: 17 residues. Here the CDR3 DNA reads TGTGCCAGCAGTGAACCCGGCGATAGCGGGAGCTCCTACGAGCAGTACTTC. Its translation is CASSEPGDSGSSYEQYF.

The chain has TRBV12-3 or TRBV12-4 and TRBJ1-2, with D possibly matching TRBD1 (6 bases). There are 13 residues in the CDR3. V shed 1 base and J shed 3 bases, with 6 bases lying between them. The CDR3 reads CASSLGGHYGYTF. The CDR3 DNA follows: TGTGCCAGCAGTTTAGGGGGGCACTATGGCTACACCTTC.

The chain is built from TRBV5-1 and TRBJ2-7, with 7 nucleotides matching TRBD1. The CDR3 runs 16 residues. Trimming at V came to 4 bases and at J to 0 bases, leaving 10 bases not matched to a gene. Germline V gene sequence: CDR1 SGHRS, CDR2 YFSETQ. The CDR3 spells CASSKPRDRSSYEQYF. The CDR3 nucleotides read TGCGCCAGCAGCAAACCCCGGGACAGAAGCTCCTACGAGCAGTACTTC.

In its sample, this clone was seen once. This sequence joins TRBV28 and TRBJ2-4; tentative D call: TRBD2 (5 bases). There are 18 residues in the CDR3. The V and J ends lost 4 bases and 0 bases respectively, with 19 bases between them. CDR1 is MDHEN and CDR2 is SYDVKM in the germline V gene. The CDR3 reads CASSSPGTSMGAKNIQYF. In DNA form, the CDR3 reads TGTGCCAGCAGTTCCCCGGGAACTTCGATGGGAGCCAAAAACATTCAGTACTTC.

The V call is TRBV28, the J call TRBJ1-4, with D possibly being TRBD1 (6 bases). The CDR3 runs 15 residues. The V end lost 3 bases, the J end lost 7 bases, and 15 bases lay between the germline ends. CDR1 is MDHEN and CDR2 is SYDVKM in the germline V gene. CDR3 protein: CASSFPGGSVEKLFF. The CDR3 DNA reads TGTGCCAGCAGTTTCCCCGGGGGCAGTGTTGAAAAACTGTTTTTT.

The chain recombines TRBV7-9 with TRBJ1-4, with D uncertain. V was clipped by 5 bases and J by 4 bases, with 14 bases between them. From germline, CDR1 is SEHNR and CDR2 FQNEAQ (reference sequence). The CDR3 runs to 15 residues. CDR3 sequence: CASSPRAHNNEKLFF. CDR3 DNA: TGTGCCAGCAGCCCTCGGGCGCACAATAATGAAAAACTGTTTTTT.

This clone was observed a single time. DNA for the CDR3: TGTGCCAGCAGTTTCGGCAACTATGGCTACACCTTC. This gives the protein CASSFGNYGYTF. V is TRBV6-2 or TRBV6-3 and J is TRBJ1-2; D gene unclear. V lost 4 bases and J 2 bases, leaving 5 bases between the germline ends. CDR1 MNHEY and CDR2 SVGEGT come from the germline V gene. This CDR3 spans 12 amino acids.

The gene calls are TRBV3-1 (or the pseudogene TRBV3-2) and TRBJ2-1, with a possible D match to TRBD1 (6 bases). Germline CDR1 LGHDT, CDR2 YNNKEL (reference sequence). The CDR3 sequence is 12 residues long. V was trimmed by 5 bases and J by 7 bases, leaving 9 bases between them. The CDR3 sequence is CASSAQGNEQFF. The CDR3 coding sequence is TGTGCCAGCAGCGCACAGGGTAATGAGCAGTTCTTC.

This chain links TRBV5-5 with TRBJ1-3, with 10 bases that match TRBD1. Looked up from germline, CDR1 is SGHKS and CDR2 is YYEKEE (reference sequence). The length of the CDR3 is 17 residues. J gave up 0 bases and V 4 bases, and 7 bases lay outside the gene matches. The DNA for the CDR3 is TGTGCCAGCAGCACCGGACAGGGGGTCCTCTCTGGAAACACCATATATTTT. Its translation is CASSTGQGVLSGNTIYF.

For the CDR3, the DNA is TGTGCCAGCAGGGCGACCGGGGCCGCTGAAGCTTTCTTT. It is translated as CASRATGAAEAFF. The V call is TRBV12-3 or TRBV12-4, the J call TRBJ1-1, with D maybe TRBD1 (5 bases). CDR3 length: 13 residues. Trimming took off 6 bases at V and 6 bases at J, with 14 bases between the two ends.

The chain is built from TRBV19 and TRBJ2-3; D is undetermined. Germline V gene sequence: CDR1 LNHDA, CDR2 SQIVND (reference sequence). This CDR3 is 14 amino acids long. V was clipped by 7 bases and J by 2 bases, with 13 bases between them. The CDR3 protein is CASMRRGHTDTQYF. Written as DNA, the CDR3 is TGTGCCAGTATGAGGAGAGGTCACACAGATACGCAGTATTTT.

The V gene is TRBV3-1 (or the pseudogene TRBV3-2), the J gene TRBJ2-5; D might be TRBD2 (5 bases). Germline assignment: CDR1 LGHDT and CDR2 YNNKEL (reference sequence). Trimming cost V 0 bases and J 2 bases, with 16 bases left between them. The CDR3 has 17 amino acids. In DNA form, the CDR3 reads TGTGCCAGCAGCCAAGATCCGGAGCGGAGTGGTCAAGAGACCCAGTACTTC. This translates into CASSQDPERSGQETQYF.

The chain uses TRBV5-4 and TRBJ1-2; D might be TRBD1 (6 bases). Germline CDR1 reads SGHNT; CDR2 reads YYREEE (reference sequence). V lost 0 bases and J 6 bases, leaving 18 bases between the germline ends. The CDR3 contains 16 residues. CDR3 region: CASSLEDLGAQNGYTF. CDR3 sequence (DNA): TGTGCCAGCAGCTTGGAAGATCTGGGGGCGCAGAATGGCTACACCTTC.

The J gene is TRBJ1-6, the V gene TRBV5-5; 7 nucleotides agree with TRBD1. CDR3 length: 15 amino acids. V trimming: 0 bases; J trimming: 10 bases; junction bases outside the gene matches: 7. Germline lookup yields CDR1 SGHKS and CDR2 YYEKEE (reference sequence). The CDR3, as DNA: TGTGCCAGCAGCTTGGGTGGCAGGGGGGACTCACCCCTCCACTTT. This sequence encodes CASSLGGRGDSPLHF.

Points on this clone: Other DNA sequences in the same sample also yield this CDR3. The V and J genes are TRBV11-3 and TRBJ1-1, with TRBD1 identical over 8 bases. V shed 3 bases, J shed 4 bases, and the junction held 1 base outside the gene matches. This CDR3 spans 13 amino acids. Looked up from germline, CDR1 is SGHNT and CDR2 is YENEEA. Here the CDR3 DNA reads TGTGCCAGCAGCTTGACAGGGGCCACTGAAGCTTTCTTT. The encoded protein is CASSLTGATEAFF. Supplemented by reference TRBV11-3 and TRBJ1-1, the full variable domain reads EAGVVQSPRYKIIEKKQPVAFWCNPISGHNTLYWYLQNLGQGPELLIRYENEEAVDDSQLPKDRFSAERLKGVDSTLKIQPAELGDSAVYLCASSLTGATEAFFGQGTRLTVV.

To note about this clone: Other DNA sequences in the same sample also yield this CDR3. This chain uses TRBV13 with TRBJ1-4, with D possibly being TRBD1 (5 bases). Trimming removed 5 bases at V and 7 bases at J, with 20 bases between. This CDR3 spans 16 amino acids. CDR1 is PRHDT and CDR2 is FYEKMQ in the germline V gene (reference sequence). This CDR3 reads CASSPSTVMGGEKLFF. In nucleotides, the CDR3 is TGTGCCAGCAGCCCCTCGACAGTTATGGGAGGTGAAAAACTGTTTTTT.

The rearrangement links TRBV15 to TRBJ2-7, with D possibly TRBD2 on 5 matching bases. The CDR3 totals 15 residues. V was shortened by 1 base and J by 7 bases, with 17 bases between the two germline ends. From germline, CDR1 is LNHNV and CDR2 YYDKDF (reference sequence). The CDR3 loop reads CATSRAYPLRGEQYF. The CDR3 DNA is TGTGCCACCAGCAGAGCTTACCCTCTCCGGGGAGAGCAGTACTTC.

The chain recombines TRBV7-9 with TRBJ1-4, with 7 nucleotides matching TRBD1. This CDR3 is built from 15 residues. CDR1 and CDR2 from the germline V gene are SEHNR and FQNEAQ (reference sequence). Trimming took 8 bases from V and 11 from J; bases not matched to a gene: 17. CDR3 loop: CASSGEGTEGSKLFF. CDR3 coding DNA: TGTGCCAGCTCAGGGGAGGGGACAGAGGGATCTAAACTGTTTTTT. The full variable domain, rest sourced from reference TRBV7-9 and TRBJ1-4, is DTGVSQNPRHKITKRGQNVTFRCDPISEHNRLYWYRQTLGQGPEFLTYFQNEAQLEKSRLLSDRFSAERPKGSFSTLEIQRTEQGDSAMYLCASSGEGTEGSKLFFGSGTQLSVL.

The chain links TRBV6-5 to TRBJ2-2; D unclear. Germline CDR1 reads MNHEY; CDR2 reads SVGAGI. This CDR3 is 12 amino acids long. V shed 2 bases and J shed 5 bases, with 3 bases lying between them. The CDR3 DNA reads TGTGCCAGCAGTTACCTGACCGGGGAGCTGTTTTTT. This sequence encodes CASSYLTGELFF.

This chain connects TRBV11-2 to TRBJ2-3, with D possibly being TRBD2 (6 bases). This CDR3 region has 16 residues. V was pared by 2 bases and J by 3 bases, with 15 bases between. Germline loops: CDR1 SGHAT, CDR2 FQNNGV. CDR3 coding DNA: TGTGCCAGCAGCTTATCGTGGGGAGGAGGTACAGATACGCAGTATTTT. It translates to CASSLSWGGGTDTQYF.